This T cell receptor beta chain was documented in a study of Tregs in tolerant kidney transplant recipients (dated by TCRdb to about 2019). For the study in its entirety: Before combined kidney and bone marrow transplantation, this study identified donor-specific regulatory T cells using TCRbeta sequencing and then followed those same cells after transplant.

Points the paper makes about the study in general: Although technical replication error seemed to be minimal, the question of biological reproducibility was not addressed directly. PCR primers changed over time for some patients, so nucleotide-level comparison across those patients' samples was not possible. Expanding Tregs with activated donor B cells appeared to identify the most biologically relevant and donor-specific TCRbeta repertoire. In tolerant patients, donor-specific Tregs expanded more than Tregs overall, which suggests antigen-driven rather than nonspecific expansion. Because the study included only a small number of patients, the results must be confirmed in larger populations and under other immunosuppression protocols.

Turning to this clone: What this receptor recognizes is not known. One base away there is no much larger clone; base qualities are not given.

For TCRbeta CDR3 sequencing, genomic DNA was extracted from sorted cells using the QIAGEN DNeasy Blood and Tissue Kit. High-throughput TCRbeta CDR3 sequencing, which included PCR amplification with bias correction and internal controls, was done commercially through immunoSEQ. Per the source publication's procedure: Unique productive TCRbeta sequences were defined by CDR3 nucleotide sequence where primers matched, and otherwise by CDR3 amino acid sequence together with Vbeta and Jbeta genes. As a correction for sorting error, sequences shared between sorted populations at a frequency ratio of 2:1 or less were discarded, and the remaining shared sequences were assigned to the higher population. Donor-reactive sequences were defined as at least 5-fold expanded in CFSE-low cells versus unstimulated cells, with frequency of at least 0.01% in CFSE-low cells. Repertoire divergence was quantified by Jensen-Shannon divergence using the top 100 TCRbeta sequences ranked by frequency. For any sample with multiple sequencing runs, sorting error was corrected in each run separately before the runs were pooled. Held by TCRdb, this immuneACCESS table contains in-frame sequences only and omits some clones. Under half of the omission traces to an unresolved V gene where checked; the cause of the rest is unknown. The DNA was the basis for D and trimming; V, J and clone size are from that table. The sample yields 54,000 or so clones; about nine tenths were counted once. Jointly, the top ten make up 13% to 15% of the sample.

Related donors were used in the transplants with nonmyeloablative bone marrow transplantation, and mixed chimerism was transient in the human trials. Unstimulated Tregs (CD4+CD25+CD127-), CD4+ non-Tregs (CD4+CD25-), CD4 and CD8 cells were FACS-sorted from thawed PBMCs. The patients were a handful of recipients of combined kidney and bone marrow transplants from the ITN036ST trial, and samples were available only for these trial subjects. Healthy control blood was processed to PBMCs with a Ficoll density gradient and then cryopreserved, whereas patient PBMCs were collected both before and after transplant. According to the germline V gene, CDR1 reads MGHRA and CDR2 reads YSYEKL. V is trimmed back by 1 base and J by 4 bases, and the junction contains 0 bases that no gene match accounts for. Inclusive of the bounding cysteine and phenylalanine, the CDR3 is 14 residues long. The retained sequence is limited to the CDR3, 42 bases, with the frame set at the first base.

The chain uses TRBV4-1 and TRBJ2-7; TRBD2 agrees with 11 junctional bases. The sequences come from CD8+ T cells from blood (PBMCs), collected 24 months after the transplant. This clonotype originated in a human patient who received a combined kidney and bone marrow transplant. The graft donor may be the source of some T cells after a transplant. CDR3 reads: CASSQGTSGYEQYF. The nucleotide sequence reads as follows: TGCGCCAGCAGCCAAGGGACTAGCGGGTACGAGCAGTACTTC.